A single sample is the source of the 30 T cell receptor beta chains below, sequenced in a study of T cells after yellow fever vaccination. TCRdb re-derived calls from the 5' RACE reads in MiXCR, one entry per CDR3 protein. The sample holds about 350,000 distinct CDR3 sequences, less than 9.5% seen once. This material consisted of PBMCs, taken 35 to 50 days after the first yellow fever vaccination. The source is a man aged 18 to 35 who received the YFV17D yellow fever vaccine.

CDR3 nucleotides: TGTGCCAGCAGCTCACTCAAGCGGTACAATGAGCAGTTCTTC. As protein: CASSSLKRYNEQFF. This chain uses TRBV7-9 with TRBJ2-1; possibly TRBD2 for D (5 bases). V shed 4 bases and J shed 4 bases, with 11 bases lying between them. Per the germline V gene, CDR1 is SEHNR and CDR2 is FQNEAQ (reference sequence). The CDR3 consists of 14 residues.

This clonotype turned up a few times. The chain carries TRBV5-8 and TRBJ2-4; D gene uncertain. Trimming took 4 bases from V and 0 from J, leaving 14 bases between them. CDR1 and CDR2 from the germline V gene are SGHTS and YDEGEE. This CDR3 is 16 amino acids long. DNA of the CDR3: TGTGCCAGCAGCCCTGGGGTCTTACTAGCCAAAAACATTCAGTACTTC. Protein: CASSPGVLLAKNIQYF.

V gene TRBV6-1 combines with J gene TRBJ1-3; possible D gene TRBD1, 5 bases. This CDR3 is 15 amino acids long. V lost 6 bases, J lost 4 bases, and 16 bases lay in between. Germline assignment: CDR1 MNHNS and CDR2 SASEGT. This chain's CDR3 is CASSLVGGVGNTIYF. In DNA, the CDR3 is TGTGCCAGCAGCCTCGTTGGAGGGGTCGGAAACACCATATATTTT.

V and J are TRBV11-2 and TRBJ2-1; TRBD1 matches at 7 bases. Trimming at V came to 3 bases and at J to 8 bases, leaving 10 bases not matched to a gene. CDR3 length equals 15 residues. Looked up from germline, CDR1 is SGHAT and CDR2 is FQNNGV. The CDR3 spells CASSFGDSGGDEQFF. The CDR3 nucleotides read TGTGCCAGCAGCTTCGGGGACAGCGGCGGCGATGAGCAGTTCTTC.

The chain combines TRBV12-3 or TRBV12-4 with TRBJ1-5; 7 positions match TRBD1. Losses at the gene ends were 4 bases for V and 1 base for J; bases not matched to a gene: 4. This CDR3 has 15 amino acids. CDR3 loop: CASSSQTGSNQPQHF. CDR3 DNA: TGTGCCAGCAGTTCTCAGACAGGGAGCAATCAGCCCCAGCATTTT.

The chain combines TRBV5-1 with TRBJ1-2; D is undetermined. The CDR3 is made up of 14 amino acids. CDR1 and CDR2 from the germline V gene are SGHRS and YFSETQ. V lost 2 bases and J lost 3, with 11 bases in between. The CDR3 coding sequence is TGCGCCAGCAGCTTCTGGCTCCAGGACTATGGCTACACCTTC. Translation: CASSFWLQDYGYTF.

This clonotype has more than one count but fewer than ten. J is TRBJ1-2 and V is TRBV20-1; TRBD1 matches at 10 bases. The CDR3 runs 16 residues. Germline-derived CDR1 and CDR2 are DFQATT and SNEGSKA (reference sequence). Trimming removed 6 bases from V and 6 bases from J; junction bases left unmatched: 16. CDR3 bases: TGCAGTGCGAATGACAGGGGGCGCGGAGGGGTTGATGGCTACACCTTC. It encodes CSANDRGRGGVDGYTF.

This clonotype was observed a handful of times. The chain is built from TRBV12-3 or TRBV12-4 and TRBJ2-1; D is perhaps TRBD1 (5 bases). The V end lost 3 bases, the J end lost 7 bases, and 13 bases lay between the germline ends. The CDR3 covers 14 residues. The CDR3 nucleotides are TGTGCCAGCAGTTTGTCCTCAGGGTGGAATGAGCAGTTCTTC. This gives the protein CASSLSSGWNEQFF.

This clonotype was observed a handful of times. V and J are TRBV27 and TRBJ2-5; a possible D gene is TRBD2 (6 bases). The V end lost 5 bases, the J end lost 5 bases, and 15 bases lay between the germline ends. The CDR3 spans 14 residues. Germline CDR1 is MNHEY and CDR2 is SMNVEV (reference sequence). The CDR3 spells CASSNPPREETQYF. In DNA form, the CDR3 reads TGTGCCAGCAGTAACCCCCCCCGGGAGGAGACCCAGTACTTC.

This chain joins TRBV4-2 and TRBJ1-4; 7 nucleotides align to TRBD1. V lost 2 bases to trimming and J lost 4 bases; unmatched junction nucleotides: 4. This CDR3 region has 15 residues. The germline CDR1 and CDR2 sequences are LGHNA and YNFKEQ. The CDR3 protein is CASSQKGQRNEKLFF. The CDR3 bases are TGTGCCAGCAGCCAAAAGGGACAGCGTAATGAAAAACTGTTTTTT.

This clonotype has more than one count but fewer than ten. The chain carries TRBV7-9 and TRBJ2-7; TRBD1 agrees at 9 bases. Germline V lookup: CDR1 SEHNR, CDR2 FQNEAQ (reference sequence). The CDR3 sequence is 14 residues long. The trim removed 5 bases at V and 7 bases at J, leaving 9 bases unmatched. The CDR3 nucleotides are TGTGCCAGCAGCGCCGGGACAGGGCAAGGGGAGCAGTACGTC. It codes for CASSAGTGQGEQYV.

Only a few counts were recorded for this clonotype. The gene calls are TRBV6-5 and TRBJ2-4; no clear D. CDR1 is MNHEY and CDR2 is SVGAGI in the germline V gene. The length of the CDR3 is 15 residues. V lost 2 bases to trimming and J lost 5 bases, with 13 bases between them. Written as DNA, the CDR3 is TGTGCCAGCAGTTACAACCCCGTCGGGCAAAACATTCAGTACTTC. Its protein is CASSYNPVGQNIQYF.

This clonotype occurred many times. The rearrangement links TRBV5-1 to TRBJ2-3, with TRBD2 identical over 9 bases. The CDR3 runs 16 residues. The V and J ends lost 6 bases and 2 bases, in that order; junction bases with no gene match: 10. Germline-derived CDR1 and CDR2 are SGHRS and YFSETQ. DNA for the CDR3: TGCGCCAGCAACCTTAGAGGCGGGGGGGCCACAGATACGCAGTATTTT. Translation: CASNLRGGGATDTQYF.

The chain combines TRBV29-1 with TRBJ1-2; 9 bases are a match to TRBD1. Trimming took 3 bases from V and 3 from J; bases not matched to a gene: 2. The CDR3 consists of 13 residues. Germline-derived CDR1 and CDR2 are SQVTM and ANQGSEA. The CDR3 DNA reads TGCAGCGTTGAGGGGGACAGGGACTATGGCTACACCTTC. Residues: CSVEGDRDYGYTF. The variable domain in full, with the rest retrieved from reference TRBV29-1 and TRBJ1-2, is SAVISQKPSRDICQRGTSLTIQCQVDSQVTMMFWYRQQPGQSLTLIATANQGSEATYESGFVIDKFPISRPNLTFSTLTVSNMSPEDSSIYLCSVEGDRDYGYTFGSGTRLTVV.

The chain recombines TRBV27 with TRBJ2-2; D may be TRBD1 (6 bases). CDR1 and CDR2 (germline): MNHEY, SMNVEV (reference sequence). The CDR3 loop spans 17 amino acids. V shed 5 bases and J shed 2 bases, with 18 bases lying between them. The CDR3 coding sequence is TGTGCCAGCAGTACACAGGTTGGGGGCCCAAACACCGGGGAGCTGTTTTTT. Translating gives CASSTQVGGPNTGELFF.

This clonotype has a handful of counts. The gene calls are TRBV29-1 and TRBJ1-2; D unclear. Germline V gives CDR1 SQVTM, CDR2 ANQGSEA. The CDR3 runs 11 residues. The germline V and J ends were trimmed by 5 bases and 2 bases, with 6 bases remaining between them. The CDR3 sequence is CSVYLNYGYTF. Here the CDR3 DNA reads TGCAGCGTTTATCTGAACTATGGCTACACCTTC.

This clonotype was seen many times. This chain connects TRBV4-2 to TRBJ2-7, with D possibly matching TRBD1 (6 bases). The CDR3 is 16 amino acids. V dropped 2 bases and J dropped 3 bases, with 17 bases sitting between them. Germline assignment: CDR1 LGHNA and CDR2 YNFKEQ. The CDR3 DNA reads as TGTGCCAGCAGCCAACTCGTCGGGCAGGGGATCTACGAGCAGTACTTC. Residues: CASSQLVGQGIYEQYF.

J is TRBJ2-3 and V is TRBV20-1; tentatively, D is TRBD1 or TRBD2 (5 bases each). Trimming left V 6 bases short and J 4 bases short, with 11 bases between. The germline gives CDR1 DFQATT, CDR2 SNEGSKA (reference sequence). The CDR3 contains 12 residues. CDR3 sequence reads: CSAVRGADTQYF. CDR3 DNA sequence: TGCAGTGCCGTCCGGGGCGCAGATACGCAGTATTTT.

The chain recombines TRBV5-5 with TRBJ2-7; TRBD2 matches 10 bases. The CDR3 has 17 amino acids. Per the germline V gene, CDR1 is SGHKS and CDR2 is YYEKEE (reference sequence). J was trimmed by 3 bases and V by 3 bases; bases with no gene match: 12. In DNA, the CDR3 is TGTGCCAGCAGCTCCCGGCTAGGACTAGCGGAGATCTACGAGCAGTACTTC. Its protein is CASSSRLGLAEIYEQYF.

The chain has TRBV7-2 and TRBJ1-1; D unresolved. The CDR3 spans 10 residues. The germline V gene has CDR1 SGHTA and CDR2 FQGNSA. V was clipped by 5 bases and J by 6 bases, with 4 bases between them. CDR3 DNA sequence: TGTGCCAGCAGCCCTGCTGAAGCTTTCTTT. Translating it yields CASSPAEAFF.

This clonotype appeared a few times. The V gene is TRBV6-5, the J gene TRBJ2-1, with 8 bases that match TRBD2. The junction had 7 bases not matched to a gene; V was cut back by 3 bases and J by 6 bases. This CDR3 has 15 residues. CDR1 and CDR2 (germline): MNHEY, SVGAGI. CDR3 amino acids: CASSYDGGAFNEQFF. As DNA, the CDR3 is TGTGCCAGCAGTTATGACGGGGGGGCTTTCAATGAGCAGTTCTTC.

This clonotype was recorded a few times. J is TRBJ2-7 and V is TRBV4-1, with a weak D call TRBD1 (6 bases). Per the germline V gene, CDR1 is MGHRA and CDR2 is YSYEKL. V was pared by 4 bases and J by 3 bases, with 13 bases between. This CDR3 contains 14 residues. The CDR3 coding sequence is TGCGCCAGCAGCCTATCTCAGGGGCTCTACGAGCAGTACTTC. Its translation: CASSLSQGLYEQYF.

This clonotype was counted between two and nine times. The chain has TRBV27 and TRBJ2-2; perhaps TRBD2 as D (7 bases). CDR3 length: 12 residues. The germline gives CDR1 MNHEY, CDR2 SMNVEV (reference sequence). Trimming pared 3 bases from V and 11 bases from J, leaving 10 bases between. In DNA form, the CDR3 reads TGTGCCAGCAGTTTCGGGGGGACAGAGCTGTTTTTT. Residues: CASSFGGTELFF.

This clonotype appeared many times. The J gene is TRBJ2-3, the V gene TRBV15; D is perhaps TRBD1 or TRBD2 (6 bases each). Germline CDR1 and CDR2: LNHNV and YYDKDF (reference sequence). The CDR3 is made up of 17 amino acids. Trimming left V 1 base short and J 3 bases short, with 17 bases between. The DNA for the CDR3 is TGTGCCACCAGCAGAGCCCTTATAGGGGGGAGGACAGATACGCAGTATTTT. Its translation is CATSRALIGGRTDTQYF.

This clonotype was detected only a few times. V is TRBV5-1 and J is TRBJ2-5; 8 positions match TRBD2. Germline-derived CDR1 and CDR2 are SGHRS and YFSETQ. CDR3 length: 17 amino acids. V shed 0 bases, J shed 2 bases, and the junction held 9 bases outside the gene matches. The CDR3 bases are TGCGCCAGCAGCTTGGCCGGGAGGGGGGCCATTCAAGAGACCCAGTACTTC. It translates to CASSLAGRGAIQETQYF.

There are a few counts of this clonotype. CDR3 coding DNA: TGTGCCAGCAGAACACCGACAGTTCTAAATGAAAAACTGTTTTTT. Amino acid sequence: CASRTPTVLNEKLFF. The chain is built from TRBV12-3 or TRBV12-4 and TRBJ1-4, with D tentatively TRBD1 (5 bases). This CDR3 comprises 15 residues. Deletions cut 6 bases from V and 5 bases from J, with 16 bases between.

This clonotype was recorded at least ten times. The genes are TRBV9 and TRBJ2-7, with 14 bases that match TRBD2. The length of the CDR3 is 15 residues. Germline V lookup: CDR1 SGDLS, CDR2 YYNGEE. V gave up 2 bases and J gave up 7 bases; unmatched junction bases: 5. The CDR3 spells CASSVGLAGEREQYF. As DNA, the CDR3 is TGTGCCAGCAGCGTGGGACTAGCGGGGGAAAGAGAGCAGTACTTC. The whole variable domain, filled in from reference TRBV9 and TRBJ2-7, reads DSGVTQTPKHLITATGQRVTLRCSPRSGDLSVYWYQQSLDQGLQFLIQYYNGEERAKGNILERFSAQQFPDLHSELNLSSLELGDSALYFCASSVGLAGEREQYFGPGTRLTVT.

Concerning this clonotype: This may stem from a read error, because a much larger clone lies one nucleotide away. This chain uses TRBV7-9 with TRBJ1-5; 7 nucleotides line up with TRBD1. The V gene end was trimmed by 4 bases and the J gene end by 3 bases; junction bases not matched to a gene: 3. The CDR3 extends over 14 amino acids. Per the germline V gene, CDR1 is SEHNR and CDR2 is FQNEAQ (reference sequence). The chain's CDR3 is CASSSGQINQPQHF. The CDR3 nucleotides are TGTGCCAGCAGCTCGGGACAGATCAATCAGCCCCAGCATTTT.

The V gene is TRBV9, the J gene TRBJ1-2; 10 bases are shared with TRBD1. The germline gives CDR1 SGDLS, CDR2 YYNGEE. V was pared by 3 bases and J by 3 bases, with 5 bases of the junction left unmatched. This CDR3 is built from 15 residues. CDR3 loop: CASSGRDRGDYGYTF. The DNA of the CDR3 is TGTGCCAGCAGCGGGCGGGACAGGGGAGACTATGGCTACACCTTC. Filled out from reference TRBV9 and TRBJ1-2, the complete variable domain reads DSGVTQTPKHLITATGQRVTLRCSPRSGDLSVYWYQQSLDQGLQFLIQYYNGEERAKGNILERFSAQQFPDLHSELNLSSLELGDSALYFCASSGRDRGDYGYTFGSGTRLTVV.

The chain carries TRBV14 and TRBJ1-2; D is possibly TRBD1 (5 bases). V lost 0 bases to trimming and J lost 4 bases, with 15 bases between them. Germline CDR1 reads SGHDN; CDR2 reads FVKESK. The CDR3 spans 16 residues. The CDR3 protein is CASSQEGIRALYGYTF. The DNA for the CDR3 is TGTGCCAGCAGCCAAGAAGGTATCAGGGCCCTCTATGGCTACACCTTC.